This TCR beta chain originates from a study of T cell responses to AZD1222 COVID-19 vaccine. Using immunoSEQ multiplex PCR, the repertoire was profiled, and TCRdb retains in-frame clones only, with some absent. The sample shows 140,000 to 150,000 clones, approximately 91% of them seen only once. About this clone: Its specificity is unknown.

Notes on the study in general: In the spike-specific TCR repertoire, nearly half reportedly target unmutated variant regions. Among the donors, most were white British and more were female, and clonal diversity was possibly underestimated. Breadth and depth of Spike-specific TCRs rose after two AZD1222 doses.

The CDR3 extends over 16 amino acids. The J segment lost 0 bases and the V segment lost 1 base, leaving 3 bases of the junction unmatched. Germline values: CDR1 MNHNS, CDR2 SASEGT. The sequencing used peripheral blood, collected 28 days after the second AZD1222 dose. The clonotype was recovered from an adult who received the AZD1222 COVID-19 vaccine. V and J are TRBV6-1 and TRBJ1-5; 7 nucleotides match TRBD1. CDR3 DNA: TGTGCCAGCAGTGAAGGGACAGGCTATAGCAATCAGCCCCAGCATTTT. It yields the protein CASSEGTGYSNQPQHF.